This TCR beta chain is drawn from a study of tumor and adjacent non-tumor tissue in lung cancer. No cell sorting was done before RNA was extracted from the tissue. More than 3 cm separated this lung sample from the edge of the tumor. The CDR3 is 13 amino acids. The V end lost 10 bases, the J end lost 13 bases, and 25 bases lay between the germline ends. A modified ARM-PCR protocol with three rounds of nested PCR amplified TCRbeta. TCRdb reprocessed the multiplex PCR reads via MiXCR and lists one record per CDR3 protein. The data show about 98,000 distinct CDR3 sequences, about 80% seen once. The chain joins TRBV12-3 or TRBV12-4 to TRBJ1-2, with D possibly matching TRBD1 (5 bases). This TCR derives from a man aged 60 to 75 with small cell lung cancer. Sequencing was carried out using distant non-tumor lung tissue. CDR3 region: CANGAGREAGRTF. The DNA of the CDR3 is TGTGCCAACGGGGCCGGCAGGGAGGCGGGCCGCACCTTC.